This T cell receptor (beta chain) was obtained from a study of blood T cell repertoires in COVID-19. Study in general: From the United States, Italy and Spain came samples of acute and convalescent COVID-19. Sources were T cells, B-cell-depleted T cells, or PBMCs; the material itself was cDNA or gDNA.

Per the study methods: Estimation of nucleated cell counts relied on the amplification of reference gene primers. Here immunoSEQ multiplex PCR was the method, and the copy in TCRdb shows in-frame clones only, minus some. From that table come the V and J calls and clone size; the DNA was used to work out D and trimming. The table lists approximately 180,000 clones, around nine tenths of them singletons, with 4% to 5% in the top ten. CDR3 size: 15 residues. Unmatched junction bases numbered 8, after V lost 4 bases and J lost 5 bases. Germline V gene lookup returns CDR1 LNHDA and CDR2 SQIVND (reference sequence).

What was sequenced was peripheral blood. This sequence joins TRBV19 and TRBJ2-7; 10 nucleotides line up with TRBD1. The TCR comes from a human donor in a cohort sampled during active COVID-19. The CDR3 region has the DNA TGTGCCAGTAGTACTCCCGGGACAGGGGACAACGAGCAGTACTTC. Protein: CASSTPGTGDNEQYF.